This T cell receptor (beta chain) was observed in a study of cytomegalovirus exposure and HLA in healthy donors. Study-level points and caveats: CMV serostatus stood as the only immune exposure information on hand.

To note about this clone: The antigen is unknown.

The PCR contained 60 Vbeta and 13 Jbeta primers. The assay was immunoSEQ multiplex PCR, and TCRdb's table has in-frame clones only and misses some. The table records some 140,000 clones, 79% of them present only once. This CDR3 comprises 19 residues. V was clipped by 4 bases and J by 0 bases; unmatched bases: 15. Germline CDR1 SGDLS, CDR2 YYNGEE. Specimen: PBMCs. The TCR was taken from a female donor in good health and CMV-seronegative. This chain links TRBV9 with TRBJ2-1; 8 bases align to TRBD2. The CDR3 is CASSLQRGSGTSSYNEQFF. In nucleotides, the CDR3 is TGTGCCAGCAGCTTACAGAGGGGGTCCGGGACTAGCTCCTACAATGAGCAGTTCTTC. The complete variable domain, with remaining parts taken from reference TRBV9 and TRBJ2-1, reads DSGVTQTPKHLITATGQRVTLRCSPRSGDLSVYWYQQSLDQGLQFLIQYYNGEERAKGNILERFSAQQFPDLHSELNLSSLELGDSALYFCASSLQRGSGTSSYNEQFFGPGTRLTVL.